The 3 T cell receptor beta chains reported below all come from one sample, sequenced in a study of blood T cell repertoires in COVID-19. The data were produced by immunoSEQ multiplex PCR, yet TCRdb's version contains in-frame clones alone and is incomplete. The data show 260,000 or so clones, with 83% seen just once and 3% to 4.5% held by the top ten. The sequenced sample was PBMCs or T cells enriched from blood (not recorded which). Every receptor here comes from a woman in her 40s who had been exposed to COVID-19.

This chain links TRBV5-1 with TRBJ1-4; tentative D call: TRBD1 (5 bases). Trimming stripped 5 bases from V and 4 bases from J, with 12 bases between. This CDR3 has 14 amino acids. The germline V gene has CDR1 SGHRS and CDR2 YFSETQ. CDR3 protein: CASSPRGRNEKLFF. DNA for the CDR3: TGCGCCAGCAGTCCTAGGGGTCGTAATGAAAAACTGTTTTTT. The full variable domain, completed using reference TRBV5-1 and TRBJ1-4, is KAGVTQTPRYLIKTRGQQVTLSCSPISGHRSVSWYQQTPGQGLQFLFEYFSETQRNKGNFPGRFSGRQFSNSRSEMNVSTLELGDSALYLCASSPRGRNEKLFFGSGTQLSVL.

In nucleotides, the CDR3 is TGTGCCAGCAGAGAAGCCCTCCCGGGACAGGAGAATACCTATGGCTACACCTTC. Amino acids: CASREALPGQENTYGYTF. V and J are TRBV28 and TRBJ1-2, with 8 bases identical to TRBD1. CDR1 is MDHEN, CDR2 SYDVKM, per germline. The ends lost 6 bases at V and 4 bases at J; junction bases unmatched: 19. This CDR3 has 18 amino acids.

V gene TRBV7-9 combines with J gene TRBJ2-1; the D is unclear. V dropped 1 base and J dropped 4 bases, with 14 bases sitting between them. The CDR3 covers 16 residues. Germline V gene lookup returns CDR1 SEHNR and CDR2 FQNEAQ (reference sequence). The CDR3 nucleotides read TGTGCCAGCAGCTTAGGGTCAGTTCCACCGTACAATGAGCAGTTCTTC. It yields the protein CASSLGSVPPYNEQFF.